This TCR beta chain was sequenced for a study of T cell responses to AZD1222 COVID-19 vaccine. Germline V gene lookup returns CDR1 SEHNR and CDR2 FQNEAQ (reference sequence). The CDR3 covers 15 residues. V shed 2 bases and J 1 base; nucleotides not matched to a gene: 2. Produced via immunoSEQ multiplex PCR; TCRdb's table is partial and in-frame only. The repertoire has about 94,000 clones, roughly 89% of them found once; the top ten carry more than 7.5%. The clonotype comes from an adult in good health. The rearrangement joins TRBV7-9 to TRBJ1-5; 7 bases are a match to TRBD1. Sequenced here: peripheral blood, sampled on day 0 of AZD1222 vaccination. This chain's CDR3 is CASSLQGGSNQPQHF. CDR3 nucleotide sequence: TGTGCCAGCAGCTTACAGGGGGGAAGCAATCAGCCCCAGCATTTT.